Listed here are 21 T cell receptor beta chains from one sample, sequenced in a study of blood T cell repertoires in COVID-19 (TCRdb year 2020). The library was obtained by the immunoSEQ multiplex PCR assay. TCRdb obtained this table from immuneACCESS and retained in-frame rearrangements with V and J assigned. These tables miss some clones; where compared with another copy, unresolved V genes account for less than half of the shortfall, and the remainder is unexplained. The sample yields roughly 200,000 clones; more than 75% were counted once. Clones ranked in the top ten supply about 6.2% of the sample. Sequenced sample: peripheral blood. The receptors were sampled from a man between 60 and 75 years old who had recovered from COVID-19.

J is TRBJ1-1 and V is TRBV18; D unclear. This CDR3 has 12 amino acids. The V end lost 4 bases, the J end lost 2 bases, and 5 bases lay between the germline ends. Germline values: CDR1 KGHSH, CDR2 LQKENI. The CDR3 nucleotides are TGTGCCAGCTCACTCCAAAACACTGAAGCTTTCTTT. Protein sequence: CASSLQNTEAFF.

V is TRBV7-2 and J is TRBJ1-6, with 9 bases lining up with TRBD1. J was trimmed by 8 bases and V by 5 bases; bases with no gene match: 10. The CDR3 length is 16 residues. Germline loops: CDR1 SGHTA, CDR2 FQGNSA. CDR3 DNA: TGTGCCAGCAGCCGCGGCGGACAGGGGATTGATTCACCCCTCCACTTT. It translates to CASSRGGQGIDSPLHF.

The DNA for the CDR3 is TGTGCCAGCTCACCATTGGAGGGAGAGACCCAGTACTTC. It specifies CASSPLEGETQYF. The V call is TRBV18, the J call TRBJ2-5, with TRBD2 as a possible D gene (6 bases). The V end lost 2 bases, the J end lost 4 bases, and 8 bases lay between the germline ends. There are 13 residues in the CDR3. From germline, CDR1 is KGHSH and CDR2 LQKENI.

V gene TRBV27 combines with J gene TRBJ1-4; 9 positions match TRBD1. The V gene's germline CDR1 is MNHEY and CDR2 SMNVEV (reference sequence). The V gene end was trimmed by 3 bases and the J gene end by 6 bases; junction bases not matched to a gene: 17. CDR3 length equals 19 residues. DNA of the CDR3: TGTGCCAGCAGTTTTCGACGTCCCGGGACAGGGATTCGAGATGAAAAACTGTTTTTT. This codes for CASSFRRPGTGIRDEKLFF.

The chain employs TRBV9 and TRBJ1-1; TRBD1 agrees at 7 bases. The CDR3 extends over 15 amino acids. V lost 0 bases and J lost 1; bases outside the gene matches: 3. The germline gives CDR1 SGDLS, CDR2 YYNGEE. The CDR3 reads CASSVEGQPNTEAFF. Here the CDR3 DNA reads TGTGCCAGCAGCGTAGAGGGACAGCCGAACACTGAAGCTTTCTTT. The variable domain in full, completed from reference TRBV9 and TRBJ1-1, reads DSGVTQTPKHLITATGQRVTLRCSPRSGDLSVYWYQQSLDQGLQFLIQYYNGEERAKGNILERFSAQQFPDLHSELNLSSLELGDSALYFCASSVEGQPNTEAFFGQGTRLTVV.

The chain recombines TRBV6-1 with TRBJ1-2; 7 positions match TRBD1. Germline V gene sequence: CDR1 MNHNS, CDR2 SASEGT. V gave up 3 bases and J gave up 5 bases; unmatched junction bases: 6. The CDR3 loop spans 14 amino acids. CDR3 nucleotides: TGTGCCAGCAGTGAGGGCAGGGGGACGTATGGCTACACCTTC. Translating it yields CASSEGRGTYGYTF.

This chain connects TRBV7-8 to TRBJ1-2, with no clear D. Deletions cut 0 bases from V and 0 bases from J, with 5 bases between. The CDR3 is made up of 14 amino acids. Germline CDR1 and CDR2: SGHVS and FQNEAQ. CDR3 protein: CASSLALSNYGYTF. The CDR3 DNA reads TGTGCCAGCAGCTTAGCTCTCTCTAACTATGGCTACACCTTC.

This rearrangement joins TRBV9 to TRBJ2-3; 11 nucleotides align to TRBD2. This CDR3 is 17 amino acids long. Germline CDR1 is SGDLS and CDR2 is YYNGEE. With V trimmed by 0 bases and J by 2 bases, 5 bases remained unmatched. In DNA form, the CDR3 reads TGTGCCAGCAGCGTAGGTGGTAGCGGGGGGGCCACAGATACGCAGTATTTT. Amino acids: CASSVGGSGGATDTQYF. Full variable domain (outside the CDR3, taken from reference TRBV9 and TRBJ2-3): DSGVTQTPKHLITATGQRVTLRCSPRSGDLSVYWYQQSLDQGLQFLIQYYNGEERAKGNILERFSAQQFPDLHSELNLSSLELGDSALYFCASSVGGSGGATDTQYFGPGTRLTVL.

The chain couples TRBV11-2 to TRBJ2-1; 7 nucleotides match TRBD2. V trimming: 2 bases; J trimming: 4 bases; junction bases outside the gene matches: 5. Germline V lookup: CDR1 SGHAT, CDR2 FQNNGV. This CDR3 spans 15 amino acids. The CDR3 reads CASSLLAGTYNEQFF. The CDR3 DNA is TGTGCCAGCAGCTTATTAGCGGGCACTTACAATGAGCAGTTCTTC.

V and J are TRBV2 and TRBJ1-3; 8 nucleotides align to TRBD1. Trimming took 6 bases from V and 4 from J; bases not matched to a gene: 14. The CDR3 length is 17 residues. Germline V gives CDR1 SNHLY, CDR2 FYNNEI. The CDR3 region is CASSGPHGQGGGNTIYF. In DNA, the CDR3 is TGTGCCAGCAGCGGACCTCACGGACAGGGCGGAGGAAACACCATATATTTT.

The rearrangement uses TRBV7-3 and TRBJ2-2, with D possibly TRBD1 on 5 matching bases. Germline loops: CDR1 SGHTA, CDR2 FQGTGA. This CDR3 region has 14 residues. The V end lost 6 bases, the J end lost 1 base, and 9 bases lay between the germline ends. The CDR3 region has the DNA TGTGCCAGCAGGTCGCAGGGGAACACCGGGGAGCTGTTTTTT. Translated: CASRSQGNTGELFF.

The sample holds one count of this clone. V and J are TRBV5-1 and TRBJ2-3; 7 nucleotides line up with TRBD2. Germline CDR1 SGHRS, CDR2 YFSETQ. This CDR3 spans 15 amino acids. V shed 4 bases and J 2 bases; nucleotides not matched to a gene: 7. CDR3 protein: CASSGGLGNTDTQYF. CDR3 coding DNA: TGCGCCAGCAGCGGAGGACTAGGAAACACAGATACGCAGTATTTT.

The CDR3 DNA is TGTGCCATAACCAGGCTGAACACTGAAGCTTTCTTT. Its translation is CAITRLNTEAFF. V gene TRBV2 combines with J gene TRBJ1-1, with D hard to call. Germline assignment: CDR1 SNHLY and CDR2 FYNNEI. The CDR3 is 12 residues long. Deletions cut 10 bases from V and 0 bases from J, with 9 bases between.

The gene calls are TRBV7-2 and TRBJ2-2, with TRBD1 identical over 8 bases. CDR3 length: 13 residues. Germline V gene data show CDR1 as SGHTA and CDR2 as FQGNSA. V dropped 7 bases and J dropped 6; count of bases not matched to a gene: 4. The CDR3 sequence: CASNPGGPGELFF. The CDR3 DNA reads TGTGCCAGCAACCCAGGGGGCCCCGGGGAGCTGTTTTTT.

The V call is TRBV11-1, the J call TRBJ2-7; D gene unclear. V was cut by 5 bases and J by 2 bases, with 7 bases left in between. Germline V lookup: CDR1 SGHAT, CDR2 FQDESV (reference sequence). CDR3 length: 12 residues. Here the CDR3 reads CASSPLTYEQYF. In nucleotides, the CDR3 is TGTGCCAGCAGCCCCTTAACCTACGAGCAGTACTTC.

The V and J genes are TRBV18 and TRBJ1-1; D may be TRBD1 (5 bases). CDR3 size: 18 residues. Germline values: CDR1 KGHSH, CDR2 LQKENI. The V end was cut by 0 bases, the J end by 0 bases, with 17 bases between. CDR3 sequence: CASSPPFGGALMNTEAFF. CDR3 coding DNA: TGTGCCAGCTCACCACCATTTGGAGGGGCACTCATGAACACTGAAGCTTTCTTT.

The J gene is TRBJ2-7, the V gene TRBV18, with 7 bases aligning to TRBD2. The CDR3 covers 14 residues. CDR1 KGHSH and CDR2 LQKENI come from the germline V gene. V was pared by 4 bases and J by 3 bases, with 6 bases of the junction left unmatched. CDR3 amino acids: CASSQQPSGYEQYF. In DNA, the CDR3 is TGTGCCAGCTCACAACAGCCTAGCGGCTACGAGCAGTACTTC.

The chain is built from TRBV4-3 and TRBJ2-4, with D tentatively TRBD2 (6 bases). V was clipped by 0 bases and J by 3 bases, with 18 bases between them. This CDR3 is 18 amino acids long. CDR1 is LGHNA, CDR2 YSLEER, per germline. CDR3 coding DNA: TGCGCCAGCAGCCAAGATCCCACCAGAGCCGGGGGCAAAAACATTCAGTACTTC. Translation gives CASSQDPTRAGGKNIQYF.

The chain is built from TRBV5-6 and TRBJ2-5, with D possibly being TRBD2 (7 bases). The CDR3 runs 18 residues. The V and J ends lost 0 bases and 7 bases respectively, with 25 bases between them. The germline CDR1 and CDR2 sequences are SGHDT and YYEEEE. CDR3 sequence: CASSLVWRGLSEDGTQYF. The CDR3 nucleotides are TGTGCCAGCAGCTTGGTTTGGCGGGGGCTATCAGAAGACGGGACCCAGTACTTC.

The chain uses TRBV5-1 and TRBJ2-7; TRBD1 aligns across 7 bases. The CDR3 has 14 residues. Germline values: CDR1 SGHRS, CDR2 YFSETQ. The V gene end was trimmed by 0 bases and the J gene end by 7 bases; junction bases not matched to a gene: 7. The CDR3 sequence: CASSLEQGSLEQYF. The CDR3 DNA follows: TGCGCCAGCAGCTTGGAACAGGGGTCCCTAGAGCAGTACTTC.

The genes are TRBV30 and TRBJ1-3, with D unresolved. Germline V CDR1 and CDR2: GTSNPN, SVGIG (reference sequence). The CDR3 extends over 16 amino acids. Trimming pared 2 bases from V and 0 bases from J, leaving 14 bases between. CDR3 sequence: CAWSRSSTSSGNTIYF. DNA of the CDR3: TGTGCCTGGAGTCGTTCGAGCACGAGCTCTGGAAACACCATATATTTT.